What follows are 3 T cell receptor beta chains derived from one specimen sequenced in a study of blood T cell repertoires in COVID-19. Sequencing was performed with immunoSEQ multiplex PCR; in TCRdb, only in-frame clones are kept and a portion is missing. The repertoire has around 97,000 clones, 75% to 90% of them found once; the top ten carry 13%. The specimen was peripheral blood. These receptor sequences come from a human donor in a cohort sampled during active or convalescent COVID-19.

The V gene is TRBV29-1, the J gene TRBJ2-5; D might be TRBD1 (6 bases). This CDR3 contains 11 residues. V was clipped by 7 bases and J by 2 bases, with 8 bases between them. Germline CDR1 SQVTM, CDR2 ANQGSEA. CDR3 nucleotides: TGCAGCGCCGGACAGCAAGAGACCCAGTACTTC. This gives the protein CSAGQQETQYF.

The chain has TRBV7-9 and TRBJ1-5; D not certain. Germline V gene data show CDR1 as SEHNR and CDR2 as FQNEAQ (reference sequence). The V gene lost 1 base and the J gene lost 7 bases, with 8 bases spanning the gap. The CDR3 length is 13 residues. The CDR3 DNA reads as TGTGCCAGCAGCTTAGGAGCGGGACAGCCCCAGCATTTT. Translated, it gives CASSLGAGQPQHF. Full variable domain (outside the CDR3, taken from reference TRBV7-9 and TRBJ1-5): DTGVSQNPRHKITKRGQNVTFRCDPISEHNRLYWYRQTLGQGPEFLTYFQNEAQLEKSRLLSDRFSAERPKGSFSTLEIQRTEQGDSAMYLCASSLGAGQPQHFGDGTRLSIL.

In this sample, this clone turned up a few times. V usage is TRBV7-2 and J usage is TRBJ2-1; no reliable D call. This CDR3 spans 14 amino acids. CDR1 SGHTA and CDR2 FQGNSA come from the germline V gene. The V end lost 1 base, the J end lost 6 bases, and 10 bases lay between the germline ends. CDR3 nucleotides: TGTGCCAGCAGCTTAGAGACATATCTCAATGAGCAGTTCTTC. It encodes CASSLETYLNEQFF.